The 23 T cell receptor beta chains in this list originate from one sample, sequenced in a study of response to subunit inactivated influenza vaccine. TCRdb itself ran the RT-PCR reads through MiXCR, one entry per CDR3 protein. The sample records 650,000 to 800,000 distinct CDR3 sequences, 11% to 15% being singletons. The source was PBMCs from blood, collected 14 days before vaccination. These receptors were taken from a man aged 45-65 years who received an inactivated influenza vaccine.

This rearrangement joins TRBV5-1 to TRBJ2-3; 7 positions match TRBD1. CDR1 is SGHRS, CDR2 YFSETQ, per germline. This CDR3 region has 15 residues. V lost 5 bases, J lost 6 bases, and 12 bases stayed unmatched. CDR3 bases: TGCGCCAGCAGGATTCAGGGACAGAGTTCGGATACGCAGTATTTT. Encoded protein: CASRIQGQSSDTQYF.

The rearrangement links TRBV3-1 to TRBJ2-7; 11 nucleotides align to TRBD2. After removal of 0 bases from V and 0 bases from J, the junction contained 10 bases not matched to a gene. The CDR3 length is 19 residues. CDR1 is LGHDT and CDR2 is YNNKEL in the germline V gene (reference sequence). CDR3 coding DNA: TGTGCCAGCAGCCAAGATCCGCTTCTGGGGACTAGCGGCTCCTACGAGCAGTACTTC. Protein: CASSQDPLLGTSGSYEQYF.

The CDR3 nucleotides are TGCGCCAGCAGCTTGGCGACATCTGGGGCCAACGTCCTGACTTTC. The encoded protein is CASSLATSGANVLTF. The chain is built from TRBV5-1 and TRBJ2-6; D remains unclear. Trimming removed 0 bases from V and 1 base from J, with 5 bases in between. The V gene's germline CDR1 is SGHRS and CDR2 YFSETQ. This CDR3 comprises 15 residues.

The chain recombines TRBV5-1 with TRBJ2-7; 9 bases align to TRBD1. From germline, CDR1 is SGHRS and CDR2 YFSETQ. The length of the CDR3 is 14 residues. J gave up 9 bases and V 0 bases, and 7 bases lay outside the gene matches. The CDR3 nucleotides read TGCGCCAGCAGCTTGGGGGACAGGGCGGCTTTGCAGTACTTC. Protein: CASSLGDRAALQYF.

The chain employs TRBV6-2 or TRBV6-3 and TRBJ2-1; 9 positions agree with TRBD2. Looked up from germline, CDR1 is MNHEY and CDR2 is SVGEGT. V was clipped by 6 bases and J by 10 bases; unmatched bases: 7. The CDR3 runs to 13 residues. The CDR3 region has the DNA TGTGCCAGCAGCGTAGCGGGAGTAATCGAGCAGTTCTTC. This encodes CASSVAGVIEQFF.

The V gene is TRBV5-1, the J gene TRBJ2-1; unclear D gene. The CDR3 is 15 amino acids. In germline, CDR1 is SGHRS, CDR2 YFSETQ. With 0 bases removed from V and 2 bases from J, the gap between germline ends came to 9 bases. In DNA, the CDR3 is TGCGCCAGCAGCTTGGACCCCGTCGCCTACAATGAGCAGTTCTTC. This sequence encodes CASSLDPVAYNEQFF.

The chain is built from TRBV7-2 and TRBJ1-2, with TRBD1 as a possible D gene (6 bases). Per germline, CDR1 SGHTA and CDR2 FQGNSA. The CDR3 sequence is 15 residues long. Trimming pared 0 bases from V and 3 bases from J, leaving 11 bases between. This CDR3 is CASSLAYRVDYGYTF. The CDR3, as DNA: TGTGCCAGCAGCTTAGCTTACAGGGTGGACTATGGCTACACCTTC.

V usage is TRBV7-2 and J usage is TRBJ2-7; the D is unclear. Germline V gene sequence: CDR1 SGHTA, CDR2 FQGNSA. This CDR3 spans 15 amino acids. V lost 1 base and J lost 2, with 12 bases in between. DNA for the CDR3: TGTGCCAGCAGCTTAGTTGCGGTAGACCCCTACGAGCAGTACTTC. It encodes CASSLVAVDPYEQYF.

This clonotype has at least ten counts. This chain joins TRBV24-1 and TRBJ2-1; 7 nucleotides align to TRBD2. CDR3 length: 14 residues. The V segment lost 4 bases and the J segment 4 bases; nucleotides outside the gene matches: 3. CDR1 KGHDR and CDR2 SFDVKD come from the germline V gene. CDR3 amino acids: CATSDGSGYNEQFF. The CDR3 coding sequence is TGTGCCACCAGTGACGGTAGCGGGTACAATGAGCAGTTCTTC.

V usage is TRBV29-1 and J usage is TRBJ1-5; D might be TRBD1 (5 bases). Per the germline V gene, CDR1 is SQVTM and CDR2 is ANQGSEA. This CDR3 contains 13 residues. Deletions cut 6 bases from V and 9 bases from J, with 18 bases between. The DNA of the CDR3 is TGCAGCGTGGGAACAGGTCGGGGTTTGCCCCAGCATTTT. Translation: CSVGTGRGLPQHF.

This clonotype was detected only a few times. The V gene is TRBV4-3, the J gene TRBJ2-3, with D perhaps TRBD2 (5 bases). This CDR3 spans 14 amino acids. The V and J ends lost 4 bases and 4 bases respectively, with 12 bases between them. The germline V gene encodes CDR1 LGHNA and CDR2 YSLEER. The CDR3 nucleotides are TGCGCCAGCAGCCGAGGGCTTTCCCCAGATACGCAGTATTTT. This encodes CASSRGLSPDTQYF.

This clonotype was observed a handful of times. The genes are TRBV12-3 or TRBV12-4 and TRBJ2-4, with a tentative D call TRBD2 (6 bases). The ends were cut back, 8 bases at V and 8 bases at J, with 19 bases in the middle. The CDR3 extends over 14 amino acids. CDR3 sequence: CASVEGTGRHIQYF. CDR3 bases: TGTGCCAGCGTGGAGGGTACAGGTCGGCACATTCAGTACTTC.

The chain carries TRBV7-9 and TRBJ2-7; 10 nucleotides match TRBD2. The CDR3 contains 14 residues. J lost 4 bases, V lost 4 bases, and 4 bases had no gene match. The germline V gene has CDR1 SEHNR and CDR2 FQNEAQ (reference sequence). DNA of the CDR3: TGTGCCAGCAGCTGGACTAGCGGCCTTTACGAGCAGTACTTC. It specifies CASSWTSGLYEQYF.

This clonotype occurred a few times. The chain links TRBV20-1 to TRBJ1-6; D uncertain. Trimming removed 3 bases from V and 0 bases from J, with 12 bases in between. The germline V gene has CDR1 DFQATT and CDR2 SNEGSKA (reference sequence). This CDR3 has 16 amino acids. The CDR3 spells CSARNSQTSYNSPLHF. The CDR3 nucleotides read TGCAGTGCTAGGAATTCTCAAACCTCCTATAATTCACCCCTCCACTTT.

The rearrangement joins TRBV14 to TRBJ2-5, with 7 bases matching TRBD1. V was pared by 0 bases and J by 2 bases, with 6 bases of the junction left unmatched. CDR1 is SGHDN and CDR2 is FVKESK in the germline V gene. The CDR3 spans 16 residues. The CDR3 nucleotides read TGTGCCAGCAGCCAAGAAGTGGGGACAGTACAAGAGACCCAGTACTTC. Translation gives CASSQEVGTVQETQYF.

This clonotype occurred a few times. The CDR3 protein is CASSPLAGSQETQYF. CDR3 DNA sequence: TGTGCCAGCAGTCCACTAGCGGGGAGCCAAGAGACCCAGTACTTC. The chain couples TRBV28 to TRBJ2-5; TRBD2 matches 10 bases. The CDR3 is 15 amino acids. Germline V gene lookup returns CDR1 MDHEN and CDR2 SYDVKM. After removal of 5 bases from V and 1 base from J, the junction contained 4 bases not matched to a gene.

This clonotype was detected ten times or more. V gene TRBV7-2 combines with J gene TRBJ2-5; the match to TRBD2 covers 14 bases. V shed 4 bases, J shed 4 bases, and the junction held 2 bases outside the gene matches. The CDR3 loop spans 15 amino acids. CDR1 is SGHTA, CDR2 FQGNSA, per germline. The CDR3 DNA reads as TGTGCCAGCAGCTATGGGACTAGCGGGGGAGAGACCCAGTACTTC. Its translation: CASSYGTSGGETQYF.

This clonotype was seen only a few times. This sequence joins TRBV20-1 and TRBJ1-2, with 7 bases matching TRBD1. CDR1 and CDR2 from the germline V gene are DFQATT and SNEGSKA (reference sequence). The CDR3 extends over 11 amino acids. CDR3 region: CSKGQNYGYTF. The CDR3 coding sequence is TGCAGCAAGGGACAGAACTATGGCTACACCTTC.

Ten or more counts support this clonotype. This chain links TRBV4-3 with TRBJ2-3; 9 bases match TRBD2. Germline CDR1 LGHNA, CDR2 YSLEER. The CDR3 covers 17 residues. Trimming at V came to 0 bases and at J to 2 bases, leaving 6 bases not matched to a gene. CDR3 region: CASSQDPAGGITDTQYF. The CDR3, as DNA: TGCGCCAGCAGCCAAGATCCGGCGGGAGGGATCACAGATACGCAGTATTTT.

This clonotype occurred many times. The CDR3 is CASSLALFTTFNEQFF. The CDR3 bases are TGTGCCAGCAGCTTAGCGCTCTTTACCACTTTCAATGAGCAGTTCTTC. The V call is TRBV7-6, the J call TRBJ2-1; D gene ambiguous. V shed 0 bases and J shed 6 bases, with 15 bases lying between them. This CDR3 is 16 amino acids long. Germline CDR1 SGHVS, CDR2 FNYEAQ.

Only a few counts were recorded for this clonotype. This chain links TRBV10-3 with TRBJ2-1; 8 nucleotides align to TRBD2. Trimming removed 2 bases from V and 0 bases from J; junction bases left unmatched: 6. The CDR3 covers 17 residues. Germline CDR1 is ENHRY and CDR2 is SYGVKD. The CDR3 reads CAISEGTSGSSYNEQFF. Written as DNA, the CDR3 is TGTGCCATCAGTGAGGGTACTAGCGGAAGCTCCTACAATGAGCAGTTCTTC.

V usage is TRBV20-1 and J usage is TRBJ2-1; D is ambiguous. This CDR3 comprises 10 residues. V gave up 4 bases and J gave up 5 bases, with 3 bases separating them. CDR1 DFQATT and CDR2 SNEGSKA come from the germline V gene (reference sequence). The CDR3 DNA sequence: TGCAGTGCTATTCACAATGAGCAGTTCTTC. This sequence encodes CSAIHNEQFF.

There are many counts of this clonotype. The chain couples TRBV12-3 or TRBV12-4 to TRBJ1-2; D remains unclear. Trimming removed 10 bases from V and 0 bases from J, with 18 bases in between. This CDR3 is built from 15 residues. DNA of the CDR3: TGTGCCACCATTGGTCCTGGTTATGCTAACTATGGCTACACCTTC. Translated: CATIGPGYANYGYTF.